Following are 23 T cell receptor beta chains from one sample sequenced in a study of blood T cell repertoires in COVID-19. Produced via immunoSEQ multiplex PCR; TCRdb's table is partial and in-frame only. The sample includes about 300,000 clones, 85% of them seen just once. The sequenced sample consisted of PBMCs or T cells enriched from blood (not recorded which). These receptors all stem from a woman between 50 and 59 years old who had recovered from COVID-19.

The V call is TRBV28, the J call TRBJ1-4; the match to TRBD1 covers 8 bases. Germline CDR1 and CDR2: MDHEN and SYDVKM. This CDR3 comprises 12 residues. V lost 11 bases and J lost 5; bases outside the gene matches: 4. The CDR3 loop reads CAATGENEKLFF. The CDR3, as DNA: TGTGCCGCGACAGGGGAAAATGAAAAACTGTTTTTT.

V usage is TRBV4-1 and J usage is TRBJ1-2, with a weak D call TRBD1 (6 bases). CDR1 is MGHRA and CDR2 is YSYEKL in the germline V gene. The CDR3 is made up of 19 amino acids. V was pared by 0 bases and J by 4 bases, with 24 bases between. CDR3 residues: CASSQDMTDRTGGGYGYTF. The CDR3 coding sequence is TGCGCCAGCAGCCAAGATATGACCGACAGGACCGGGGGGGGCTATGGCTACACCTTC.

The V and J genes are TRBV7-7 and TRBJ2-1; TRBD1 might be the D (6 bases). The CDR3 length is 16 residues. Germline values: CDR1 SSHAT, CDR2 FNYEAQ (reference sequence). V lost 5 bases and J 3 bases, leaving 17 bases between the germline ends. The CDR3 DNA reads TGTGCCAGCAGCAAAGAGGTGGGGACACTCTACAATGAGCAGTTCTTC. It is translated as CASSKEVGTLYNEQFF.

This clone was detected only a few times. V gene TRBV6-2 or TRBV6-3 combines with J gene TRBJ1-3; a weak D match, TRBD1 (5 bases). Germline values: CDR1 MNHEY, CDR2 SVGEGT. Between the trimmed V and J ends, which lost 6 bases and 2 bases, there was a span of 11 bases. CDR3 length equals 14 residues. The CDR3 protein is CASSPGQTGNTIYF. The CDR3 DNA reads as TGTGCCAGCAGCCCAGGACAAACTGGAAACACCATATATTTT.

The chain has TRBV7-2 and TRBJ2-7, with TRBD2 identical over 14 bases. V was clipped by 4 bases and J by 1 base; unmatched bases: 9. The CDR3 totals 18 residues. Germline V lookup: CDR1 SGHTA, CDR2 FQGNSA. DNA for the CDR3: TGTGCCAGCAGCTCCGCCGGGACTAGCGGGAGTAGGTCCTACGAGCAGTACTTC. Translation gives CASSSAGTSGSRSYEQYF.

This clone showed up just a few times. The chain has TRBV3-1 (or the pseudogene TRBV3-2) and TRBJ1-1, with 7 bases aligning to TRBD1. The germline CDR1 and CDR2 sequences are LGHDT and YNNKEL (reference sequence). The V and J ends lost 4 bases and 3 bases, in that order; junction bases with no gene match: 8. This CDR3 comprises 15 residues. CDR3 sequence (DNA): TGTGCCAGCAGCCTACGACAGGGACGGGACACTGAAGCTTTCTTT. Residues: CASSLRQGRDTEAFF.

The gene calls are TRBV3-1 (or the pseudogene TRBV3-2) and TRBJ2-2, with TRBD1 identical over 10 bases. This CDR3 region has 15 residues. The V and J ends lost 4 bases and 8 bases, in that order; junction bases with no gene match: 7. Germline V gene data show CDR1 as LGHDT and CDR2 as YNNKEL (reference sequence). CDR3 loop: CASSPRQGASGELFF. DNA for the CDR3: TGTGCCAGCAGCCCCAGACAGGGGGCATCGGGGGAGCTGTTTTTT.

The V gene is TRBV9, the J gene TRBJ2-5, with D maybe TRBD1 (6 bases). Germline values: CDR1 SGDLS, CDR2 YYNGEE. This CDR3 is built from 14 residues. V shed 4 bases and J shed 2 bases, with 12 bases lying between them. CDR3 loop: CASSPRTDQETQYF. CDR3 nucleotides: TGTGCCAGCAGCCCCCGGACAGATCAAGAGACCCAGTACTTC.

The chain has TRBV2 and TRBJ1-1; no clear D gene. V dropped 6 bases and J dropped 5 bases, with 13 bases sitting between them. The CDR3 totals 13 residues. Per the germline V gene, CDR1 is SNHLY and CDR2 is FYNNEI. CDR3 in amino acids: CASRLGSETEAFF. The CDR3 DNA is TGTGCCAGCAGGCTGGGTTCGGAGACTGAAGCTTTCTTT.

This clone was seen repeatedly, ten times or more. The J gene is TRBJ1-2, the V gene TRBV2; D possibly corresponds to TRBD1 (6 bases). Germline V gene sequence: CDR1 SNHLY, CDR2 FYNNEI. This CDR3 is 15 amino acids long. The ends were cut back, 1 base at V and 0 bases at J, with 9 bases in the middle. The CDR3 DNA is TGTGCCAGCAGTGAAGAGGACAGATCTAACTATGGCTACACCTTC. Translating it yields CASSEEDRSNYGYTF.

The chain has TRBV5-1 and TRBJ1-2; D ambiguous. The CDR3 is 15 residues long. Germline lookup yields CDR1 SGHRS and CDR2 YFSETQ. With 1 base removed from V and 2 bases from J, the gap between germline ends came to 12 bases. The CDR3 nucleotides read TGCGCCAGCAGCTTGACTTTCGGTGAGAACTATGGCTACACCTTC. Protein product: CASSLTFGENYGYTF.

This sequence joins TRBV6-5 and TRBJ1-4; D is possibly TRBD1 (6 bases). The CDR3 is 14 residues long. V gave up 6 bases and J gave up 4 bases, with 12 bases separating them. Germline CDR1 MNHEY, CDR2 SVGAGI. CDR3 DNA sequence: TGTGCCAGCAGGGTGACAGGCCTTAATGAAAAACTGTTTTTT. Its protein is CASRVTGLNEKLFF.

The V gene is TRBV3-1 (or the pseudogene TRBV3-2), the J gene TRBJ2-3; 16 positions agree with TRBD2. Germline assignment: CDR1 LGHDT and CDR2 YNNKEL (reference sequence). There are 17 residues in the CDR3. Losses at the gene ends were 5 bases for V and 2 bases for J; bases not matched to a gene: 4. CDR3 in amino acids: CASSSGTSGGATDTQYF. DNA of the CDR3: TGTGCCAGCAGCTCCGGGACTAGCGGGGGGGCCACAGATACGCAGTATTTT.

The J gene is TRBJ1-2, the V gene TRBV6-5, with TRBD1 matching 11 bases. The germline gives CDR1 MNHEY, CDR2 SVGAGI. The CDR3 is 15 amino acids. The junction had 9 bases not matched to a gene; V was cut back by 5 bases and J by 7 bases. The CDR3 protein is CASSPWTGGVGGYTF. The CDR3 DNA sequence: TGTGCCAGCAGTCCATGGACAGGGGGCGTCGGTGGCTACACCTTC.

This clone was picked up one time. The CDR3 bases are TGCGCCAGCCGGTACTCGGGCTCTGGAAACACCATATATTTT. Residues: CASRYSGSGNTIYF. The genes are TRBV5-1 and TRBJ1-3; no clear D gene. Germline CDR1 SGHRS, CDR2 YFSETQ. Trimming stripped 7 bases from V and 0 bases from J, with 11 bases between. The CDR3 loop spans 14 amino acids. The full variable domain, its missing parts supplied by reference TRBV5-1 and TRBJ1-3, is KAGVTQTPRYLIKTRGQQVTLSCSPISGHRSVSWYQQTPGQGLQFLFEYFSETQRNKGNFPGRFSGRQFSNSRSEMNVSTLELGDSALYLCASRYSGSGNTIYFGEGSWLTVV.

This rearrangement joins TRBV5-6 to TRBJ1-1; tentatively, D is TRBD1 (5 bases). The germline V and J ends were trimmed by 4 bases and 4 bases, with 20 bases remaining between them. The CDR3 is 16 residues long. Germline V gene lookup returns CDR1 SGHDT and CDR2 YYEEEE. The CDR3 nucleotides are TGTGCCAGCAGCCCGAACAGTAGGGGTACGGTCACTGAAGCTTTCTTT. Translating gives CASSPNSRGTVTEAFF.

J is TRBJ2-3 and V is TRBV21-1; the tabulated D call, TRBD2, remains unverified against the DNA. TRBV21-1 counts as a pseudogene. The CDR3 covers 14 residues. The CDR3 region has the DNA TGTGCCAGCAGCAACAAAGCGGGAGGAGATACGCAGTATTTT. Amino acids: CASSNKAGGDTQYF.

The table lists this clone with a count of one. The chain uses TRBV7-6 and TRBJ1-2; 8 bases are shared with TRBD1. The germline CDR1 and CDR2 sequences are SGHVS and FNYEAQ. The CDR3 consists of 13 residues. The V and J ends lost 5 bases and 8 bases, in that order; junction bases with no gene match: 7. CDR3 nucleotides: TGTGCCAGCAGCGCCGCAGGGGGCGGGGGCTACACCTTC. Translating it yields CASSAAGGGGYTF.

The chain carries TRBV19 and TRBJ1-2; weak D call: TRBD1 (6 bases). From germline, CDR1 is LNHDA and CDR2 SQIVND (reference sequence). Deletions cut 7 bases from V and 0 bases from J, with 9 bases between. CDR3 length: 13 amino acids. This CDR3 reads CASTRDTNYGYTF. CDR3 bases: TGTGCCAGTACCCGGGACACTAACTATGGCTACACCTTC.

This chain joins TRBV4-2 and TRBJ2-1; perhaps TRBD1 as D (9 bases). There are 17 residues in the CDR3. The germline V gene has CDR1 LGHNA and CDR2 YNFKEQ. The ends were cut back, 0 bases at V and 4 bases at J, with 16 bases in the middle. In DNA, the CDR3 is TGTGCCAGCAGCCAAGATCGGGAGGGACAGGGATACAATGAGCAGTTCTTC. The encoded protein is CASSQDREGQGYNEQFF.

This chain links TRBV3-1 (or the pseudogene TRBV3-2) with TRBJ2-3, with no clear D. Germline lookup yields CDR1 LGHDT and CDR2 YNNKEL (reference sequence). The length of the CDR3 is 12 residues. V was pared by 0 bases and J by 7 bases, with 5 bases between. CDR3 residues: CASSQDLYTQYF. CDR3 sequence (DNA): TGTGCCAGCAGCCAAGATCTATATACGCAGTATTTT.

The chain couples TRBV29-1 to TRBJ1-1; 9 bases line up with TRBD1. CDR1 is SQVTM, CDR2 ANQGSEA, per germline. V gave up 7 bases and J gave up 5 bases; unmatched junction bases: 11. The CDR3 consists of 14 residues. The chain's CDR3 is CSAITGGSYTEAFF. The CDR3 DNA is TGCAGCGCAATTACAGGGGGCAGTTATACTGAAGCTTTCTTT.

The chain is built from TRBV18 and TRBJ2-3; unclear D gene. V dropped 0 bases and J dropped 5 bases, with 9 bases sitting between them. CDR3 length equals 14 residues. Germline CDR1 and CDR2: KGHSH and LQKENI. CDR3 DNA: TGTGCCAGCTCACCACCGTCTCACAGAGATACGCAGTATTTT. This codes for CASSPPSHRDTQYF.